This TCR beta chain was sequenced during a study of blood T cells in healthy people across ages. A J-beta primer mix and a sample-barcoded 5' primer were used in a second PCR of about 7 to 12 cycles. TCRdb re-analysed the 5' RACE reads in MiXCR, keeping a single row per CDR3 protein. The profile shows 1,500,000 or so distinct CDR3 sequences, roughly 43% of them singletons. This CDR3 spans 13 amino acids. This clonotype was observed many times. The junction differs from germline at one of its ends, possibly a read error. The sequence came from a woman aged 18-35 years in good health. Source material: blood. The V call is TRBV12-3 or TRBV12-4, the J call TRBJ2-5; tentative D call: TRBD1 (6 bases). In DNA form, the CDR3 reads TGTGCCAGCAGCTTAGGACAGCAAGAGACCCAGTACTTC. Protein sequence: CASSLGQQETQYF.